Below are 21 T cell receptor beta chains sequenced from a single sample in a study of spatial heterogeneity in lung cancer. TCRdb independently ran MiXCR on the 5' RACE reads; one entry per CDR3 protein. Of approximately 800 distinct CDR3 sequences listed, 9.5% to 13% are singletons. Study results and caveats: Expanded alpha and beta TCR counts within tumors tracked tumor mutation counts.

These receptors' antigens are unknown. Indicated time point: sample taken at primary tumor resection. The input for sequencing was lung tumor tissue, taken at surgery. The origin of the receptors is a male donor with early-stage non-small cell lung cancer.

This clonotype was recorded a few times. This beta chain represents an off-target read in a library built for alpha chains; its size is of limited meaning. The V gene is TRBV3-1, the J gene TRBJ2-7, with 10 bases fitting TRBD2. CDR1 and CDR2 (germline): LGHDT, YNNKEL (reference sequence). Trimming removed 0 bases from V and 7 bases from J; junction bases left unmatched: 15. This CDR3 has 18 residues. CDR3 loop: CASSQDTAGGIPTGEQYF. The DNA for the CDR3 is TGTGCCAGCAGCCAAGATACAGCGGGAGGGATCCCTACGGGGGAGCAGTACTTC.

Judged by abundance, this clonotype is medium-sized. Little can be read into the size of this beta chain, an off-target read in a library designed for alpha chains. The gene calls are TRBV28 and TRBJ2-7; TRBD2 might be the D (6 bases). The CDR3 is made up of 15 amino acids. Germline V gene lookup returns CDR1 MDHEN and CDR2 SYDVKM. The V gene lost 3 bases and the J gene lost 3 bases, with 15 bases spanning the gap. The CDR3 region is CASSLGEAENYEQYF. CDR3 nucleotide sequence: TGTGCCAGCAGTTTGGGGGAGGCGGAAAACTACGAGCAGTACTTC. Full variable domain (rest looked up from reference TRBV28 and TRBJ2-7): DVKVTQSSRYLVKRTGEKVFLECVQDMDHENMFWYRQDPGLGLRLIYFSYDVKMKEKGDIPEGYSVSREKKERFSLILESASTNQTSMYLCASSLGEAENYEQYFGPGTRLTVT.

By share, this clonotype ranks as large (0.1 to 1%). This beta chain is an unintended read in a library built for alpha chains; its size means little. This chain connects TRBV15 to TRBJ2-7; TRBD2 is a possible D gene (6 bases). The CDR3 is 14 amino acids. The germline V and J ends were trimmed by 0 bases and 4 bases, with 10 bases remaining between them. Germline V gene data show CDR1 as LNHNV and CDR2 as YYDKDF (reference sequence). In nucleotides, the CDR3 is TGTGCCACCAGCAGAGATATTGGAGGGTACGAGCAGTACTTC. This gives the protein CATSRDIGGYEQYF.

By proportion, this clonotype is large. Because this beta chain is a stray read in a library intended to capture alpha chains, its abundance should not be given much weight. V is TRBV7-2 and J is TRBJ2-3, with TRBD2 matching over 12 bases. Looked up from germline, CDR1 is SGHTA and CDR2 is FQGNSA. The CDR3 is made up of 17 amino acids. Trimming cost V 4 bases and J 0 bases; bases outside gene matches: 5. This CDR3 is CASSSGLAGSSTDTQYF. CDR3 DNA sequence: TGTGCCAGCAGCTCCGGACTAGCGGGGTCTAGCACAGATACGCAGTATTTT.

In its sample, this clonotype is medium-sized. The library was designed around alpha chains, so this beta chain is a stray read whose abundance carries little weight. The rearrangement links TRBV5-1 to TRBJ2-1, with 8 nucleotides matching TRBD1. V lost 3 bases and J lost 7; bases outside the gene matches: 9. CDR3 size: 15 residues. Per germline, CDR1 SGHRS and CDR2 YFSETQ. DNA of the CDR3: TGCGCCAGCAGCTCCCAGGGGGCCCTCCATAATGAGCAGTTCTTC. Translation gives CASSSQGALHNEQFF.

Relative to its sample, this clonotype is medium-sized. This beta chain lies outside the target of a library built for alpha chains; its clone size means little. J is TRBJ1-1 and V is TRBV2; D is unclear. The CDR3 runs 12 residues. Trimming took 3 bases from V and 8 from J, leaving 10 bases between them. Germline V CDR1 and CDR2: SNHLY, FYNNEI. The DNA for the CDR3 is TGTGCCAGCAGTGAGGTGAGGACGGAAGCTTTCTTT. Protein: CASSEVRTEAFF.

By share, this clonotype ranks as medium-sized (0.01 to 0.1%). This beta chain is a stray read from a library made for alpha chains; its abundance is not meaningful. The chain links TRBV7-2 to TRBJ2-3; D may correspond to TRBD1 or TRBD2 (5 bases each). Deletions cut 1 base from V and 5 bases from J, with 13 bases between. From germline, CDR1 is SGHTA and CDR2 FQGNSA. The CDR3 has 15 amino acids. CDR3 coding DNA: TGTGCCAGCAGCTTAGATTTGGGGGACCAAGATACGCAGTATTTT. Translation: CASSLDLGDQDTQYF.

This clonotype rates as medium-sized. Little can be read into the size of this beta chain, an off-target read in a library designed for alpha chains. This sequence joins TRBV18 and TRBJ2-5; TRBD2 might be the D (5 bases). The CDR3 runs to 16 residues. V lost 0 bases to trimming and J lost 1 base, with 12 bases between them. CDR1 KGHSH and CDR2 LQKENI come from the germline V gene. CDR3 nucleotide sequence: TGTGCCAGCTCACCACCGTCGGTAGCGCCCCAAGAGACCCAGTACTTC. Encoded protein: CASSPPSVAPQETQYF.

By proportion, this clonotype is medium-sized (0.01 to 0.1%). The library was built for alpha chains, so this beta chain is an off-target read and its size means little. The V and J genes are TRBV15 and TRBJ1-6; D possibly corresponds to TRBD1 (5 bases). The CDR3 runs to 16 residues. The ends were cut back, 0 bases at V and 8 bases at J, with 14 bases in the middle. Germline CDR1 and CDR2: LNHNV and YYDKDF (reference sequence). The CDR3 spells CATSRDSGQGDSPLHF. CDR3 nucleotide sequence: TGTGCCACCAGCAGAGATTCGGGGCAGGGCGATTCACCCCTCCACTTT.

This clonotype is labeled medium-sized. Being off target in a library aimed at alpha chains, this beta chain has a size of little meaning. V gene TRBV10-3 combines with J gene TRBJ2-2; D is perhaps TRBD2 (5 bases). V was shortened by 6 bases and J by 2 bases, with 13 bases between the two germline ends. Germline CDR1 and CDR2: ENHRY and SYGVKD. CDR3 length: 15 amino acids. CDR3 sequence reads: CAISRGQPNTGELFF. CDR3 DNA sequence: TGTGCCATCAGCAGAGGGCAACCCAACACCGGGGAGCTGTTTTTT.

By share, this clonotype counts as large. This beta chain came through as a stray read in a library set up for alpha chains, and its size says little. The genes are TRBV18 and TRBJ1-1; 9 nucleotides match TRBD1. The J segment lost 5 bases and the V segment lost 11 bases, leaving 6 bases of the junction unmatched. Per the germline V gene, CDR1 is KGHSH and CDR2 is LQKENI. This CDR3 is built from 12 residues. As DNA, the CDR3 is TGTGCCGGGGGACAGGGAAGGACTGAAGCTTTCTTT. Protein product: CAGGQGRTEAFF.

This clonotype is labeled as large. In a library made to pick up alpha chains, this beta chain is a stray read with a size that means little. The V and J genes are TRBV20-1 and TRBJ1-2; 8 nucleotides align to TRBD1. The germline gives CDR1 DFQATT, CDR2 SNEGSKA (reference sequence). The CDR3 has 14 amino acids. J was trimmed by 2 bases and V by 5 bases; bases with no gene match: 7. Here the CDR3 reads CSAGKQGANYGYTF. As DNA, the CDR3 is TGCAGTGCTGGCAAGCAGGGGGCGAACTATGGCTACACCTTC.

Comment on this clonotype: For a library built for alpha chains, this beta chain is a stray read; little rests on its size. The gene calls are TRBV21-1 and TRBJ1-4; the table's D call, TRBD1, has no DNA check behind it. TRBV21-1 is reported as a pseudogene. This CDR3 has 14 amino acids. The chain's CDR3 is CASSQGATNEKLFF. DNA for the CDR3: TGTGCCAGTTCTCAGGGTGCAACTAATGAAAAACTGTTTTTT.

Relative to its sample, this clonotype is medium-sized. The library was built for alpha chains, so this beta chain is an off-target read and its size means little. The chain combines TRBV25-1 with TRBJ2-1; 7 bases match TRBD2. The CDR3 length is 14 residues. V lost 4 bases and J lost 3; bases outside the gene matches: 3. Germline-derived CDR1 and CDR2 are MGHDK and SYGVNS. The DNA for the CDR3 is TGTGCCAGCAGTGGCCAGCGGGACTACAATGAGCAGTTCTTC. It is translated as CASSGQRDYNEQFF.

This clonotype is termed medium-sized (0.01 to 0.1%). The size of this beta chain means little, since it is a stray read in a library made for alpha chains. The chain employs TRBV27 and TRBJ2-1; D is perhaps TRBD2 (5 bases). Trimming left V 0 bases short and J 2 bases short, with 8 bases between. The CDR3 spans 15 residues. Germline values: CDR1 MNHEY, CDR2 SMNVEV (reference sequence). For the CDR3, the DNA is TGTGCCAGCAGTTTATCTGGGCGGGCCTACAATGAGCAGTTCTTC. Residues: CASSLSGRAYNEQFF.

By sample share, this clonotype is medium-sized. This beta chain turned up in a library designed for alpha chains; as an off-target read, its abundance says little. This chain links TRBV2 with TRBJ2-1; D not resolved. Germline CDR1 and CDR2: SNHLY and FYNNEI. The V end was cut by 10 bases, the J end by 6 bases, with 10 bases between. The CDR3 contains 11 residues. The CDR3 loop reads CAIQLRNEQFF. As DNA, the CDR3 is TGTGCCATCCAACTCCGCAATGAGCAGTTCTTC.

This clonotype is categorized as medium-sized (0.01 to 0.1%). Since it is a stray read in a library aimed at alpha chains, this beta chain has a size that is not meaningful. CDR3 coding DNA: TGCAGTGCCCCTGGACAGGGGGCAGATACGCAGTATTTT. This gives the protein CSAPGQGADTQYF. This chain links TRBV20-1 with TRBJ2-3; the match to TRBD1 covers 10 bases. Germline CDR1 reads DFQATT; CDR2 reads SNEGSKA (reference sequence). This CDR3 spans 13 amino acids. Trimming removed 6 bases from V and 4 bases from J; junction bases left unmatched: 4.

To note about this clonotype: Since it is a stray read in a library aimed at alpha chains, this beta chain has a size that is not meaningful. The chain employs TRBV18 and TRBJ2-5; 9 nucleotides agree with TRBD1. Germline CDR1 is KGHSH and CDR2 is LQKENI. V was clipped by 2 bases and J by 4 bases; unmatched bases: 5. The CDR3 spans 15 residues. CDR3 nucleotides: TGTGCCAGCTCACCAACACAGGGGGCCCGAGAGACCCAGTACTTC. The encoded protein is CASSPTQGARETQYF.

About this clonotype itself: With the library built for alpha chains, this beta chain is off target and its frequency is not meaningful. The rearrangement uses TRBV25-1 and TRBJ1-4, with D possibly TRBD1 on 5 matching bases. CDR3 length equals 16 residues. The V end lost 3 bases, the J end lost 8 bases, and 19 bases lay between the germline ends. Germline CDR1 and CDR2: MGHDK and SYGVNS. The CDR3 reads CASSDPTEGEAEKLFF. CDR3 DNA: TGTGCCAGCAGTGACCCTACAGAAGGGGAGGCGGAAAAACTGTTTTTT.

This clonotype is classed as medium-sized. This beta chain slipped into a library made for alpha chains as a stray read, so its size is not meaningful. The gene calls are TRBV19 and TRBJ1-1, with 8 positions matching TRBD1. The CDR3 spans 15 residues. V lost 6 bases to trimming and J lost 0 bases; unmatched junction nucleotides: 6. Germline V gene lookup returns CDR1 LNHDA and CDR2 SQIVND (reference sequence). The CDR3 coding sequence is TGTGCCAGTAGGGCCGGACAGGGCCTGAACACTGAAGCTTTCTTT. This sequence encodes CASRAGQGLNTEAFF.

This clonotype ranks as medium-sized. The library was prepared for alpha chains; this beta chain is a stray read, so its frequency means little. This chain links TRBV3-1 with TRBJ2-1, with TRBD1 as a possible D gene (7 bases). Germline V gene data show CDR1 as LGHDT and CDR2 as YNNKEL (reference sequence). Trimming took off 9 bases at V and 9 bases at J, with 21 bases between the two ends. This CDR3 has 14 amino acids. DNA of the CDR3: TGTGCCAGTTCCCCAGGGGGGTCCGACAGTGAGCAGTTCTTC. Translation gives CASSPGGSDSEQFF.